This T cell receptor beta chain comes out of a study of blood T cell repertoires in COVID-19 (dated by TCRdb to 2018 to 2021). Turning to the overall study: Samples covering the acute and convalescent phases of COVID-19 were provided by collaborators in the United States, Italy and Spain. The repertoires were released in a freely available public database meant as a resource for research on the immune response to SARS-CoV-2. Samples were obtained from the ongoing ImmuneRACE study (first 160 participants) and from 1,254 subjects provided by 6 global collaborators. Where available, HLA class I and class II types were taken from metadata supplied by the sample provider and were not determined by assay-based typing. Sample metadata almost always included a de-identified subject ID, COVID-19 status, age in years and sex. The material from the prospective study consisted of cDNA or gDNA derived from T cells, B-cell-depleted T cells, or PBMCs. Deeply sampled blood TCRbeta repertoires from subjects exposed to, actively infected with, or recovered from COVID-19 were included in the dataset.

Beyond this particular receptor, the publication reports: The quantity of clinical and demographic metadata differed by source and by participant and was supplied without curation.

The immunoSEQ Assay, a bias-controlled multiplex PCR, was used to amplify TCRbeta CDR3 regions from genomic DNA. Regarding the original processing steps: Within the assay, amplification of reference gene primers was used to estimate how many nucleated cells each sample contained. To quantify the absolute abundance of each unique TCRbeta CDR3 rearrangement, sequence reads were collapsed and filtered. For each sample, productive Simpson clonality was calculated by taking the square root of Simpson's diversity index across productive rearrangements. TCRdb re-hosts the immuneACCESS table, in-frame sequences only. Its copies lack some clones; in the studies checked, an unresolved V gene accounts for under half of them, and the cause for the rest is not known. The V and J calls and clone size were taken over from that table, and D and trimming were inferred from the DNA. For this sample there are around 400,000 clones; roughly 91% appear just once. The ten largest clones capture 1.7% of the sample.

To note about this clone: The specificity of this receptor is unknown. No base qualities exist here, and no much larger clone lies one base off it.

In the prospective study, participants were 18 to 89 years old, resided in approximately 25 geographic areas of the United States, and were enrolled through a virtual design. In the prospective study, participants were assigned to cohorts based on the clinical history participants reported in a screening survey and a study questionnaire. ImmuneRACE Cohort 3 recovered participants were defined by two consecutive negative NP/OP PCR tests, healthcare professional clearance, or symptom resolution. In the prospective study, mobile phlebotomists collected whole blood, serum and a nasopharyngeal or oropharyngeal swab from each participant. Participants in the prospective study had the option to provide additional blood draws and questionnaires over an approximately 2-month period. Prospective study blood samples were shipped either frozen or at room temperature before DNA extraction. Sequenced: PBMCs or T cells enriched from blood (not recorded which). The TCR comes from a woman in her twenties or thirties who had recovered from COVID-19.

The DNA sequence reads TGTGCCAGCAGCTCACCATCTGGGGCAGGGGGCTCCTACGAGCAGTACTTC. Protein translation: CASSSPSGAGGSYEQYF. In this chain, TRBV7-9 is recombined with TRBJ2-7, with 7 middle bases fitting TRBD1. The CDR3 has 17 amino acids, counting the end cysteine and phenylalanine. The entry retains the CDR3 DNA only, 51 bases that are in frame from base 1. After removal of 4 bases from V and 0 bases from J, the junction retains 12 bases not matched to a gene. The CDR1 and CDR2 encoded by the germline V gene (reference sequence) are SEHNR and FQNEAQ. Reference TRBV7-9 and TRBJ2-7 proteins supply the regions before and after the CDR3; the full variable domain is: DTGVSQNPRHKITKRGQNVTFRCDPISEHNRLYWYRQTLGQGPEFLTYFQNEAQLEKSRLLSDRFSAERPKGSFSTLEIQRTEQGDSAMYLCASSSPSGAGGSYEQYFGPGTRLTVT.